This T cell receptor beta chain was documented in a study of cytomegalovirus exposure and HLA in healthy donors. PCR involved 60 Vbeta and 13 Jbeta primers. Measured with immunoSEQ multiplex PCR; TCRdb has only the in-frame clones, and not every one. This sample has roughly 150,000 clones; 65% to 80% occur once, and the top ten carry approximately 3%. Losses at the gene ends were 10 bases for V and 2 bases for J; bases not matched to a gene: 5. The CDR3 loop spans 12 amino acids. The germline V gene has CDR1 ENHRY and CDR2 SYGVKD. This sequence joins TRBV10-3 and TRBJ2-7, with 7 positions matching TRBD1. The clonotype originates from a woman in her forties or fifties in good health and CMV-seropositive. Sequencing was carried out using PBMCs. CDR3 region: CASRDSTYEQYF. CDR3 bases: TGTGCCAGCCGGGACAGCACCTACGAGCAGTACTTC.